This T cell receptor (beta chain) was observed in a study of identical twins. Findings and caveats of the study: Conclusions were drawn cross-sectionally by statistical analysis, without following the same donors. Analyses based on zero insertions could be partly confounded by invariant MAIT and iNKT cells. Clonotypes of the beta chain that were abundant in cord blood carried fewer insertions (memory repertoires showed none).

This CDR3 contains 14 residues. With 2 bases removed from V and 4 bases from J, the gap between germline ends came to 11 bases. CDR1 and CDR2 from the germline V gene are LGHDT and YNNKEL (reference sequence). This clonotype has just a few counts. Its antigen is as yet unknown. TCRdb reprocessed the 5' RACE reads via MiXCR and lists one record per CDR3 protein. The table includes about 530,000 distinct CDR3 sequences, 15% detected once. These same data were also listed under a study on yellow fever vaccine responses in identical twins.

V usage is TRBV3-1 and J usage is TRBJ1-1; no clear D gene. Sequencing was performed on CD4+ T cells sorted from blood. This TCR was sampled from a woman aged 18-29 years in good health. CDR3 region: CASSQTRTGTEAFF. CDR3 nucleotides: TGTGCCAGCAGCCAAACCCGGACTGGCACTGAAGCTTTCTTT.